This T cell receptor beta chain was sequenced during a study of T-cell reconstitution after alpha-beta-depleted transplantation in children. The trim removed 1 base at V and 2 bases at J, leaving 10 bases unmatched. This CDR3 contains 19 residues. Germline assignment: CDR1 MGHDK and CDR2 SYGVNS. Unique molecular identifiers were incorporated during preparation of the TCRbeta library. MiXCR, run by TCRdb on the PCR reads, gives a single entry per CDR3 protein. Among nearly 550,000 distinct CDR3 sequences listed, approximately 20% were seen once. The sample consisted of PBMCs from the stem cell graft donor, taken from the stem cell graft. This chain uses TRBV25-1 with TRBJ2-1, with 11 nucleotides matching TRBD2. The source of this sequence is a human donor who donated a stem cell graft to a child with acute lymphoblastic leukemia. The CDR3 DNA reads as TGTGCCAGCAGTGAATCCGGTCCTAGCGGGAGGACCACCTACAATGAGCAGTTCTTC. Amino acid sequence: CASSESGPSGRTTYNEQFF.